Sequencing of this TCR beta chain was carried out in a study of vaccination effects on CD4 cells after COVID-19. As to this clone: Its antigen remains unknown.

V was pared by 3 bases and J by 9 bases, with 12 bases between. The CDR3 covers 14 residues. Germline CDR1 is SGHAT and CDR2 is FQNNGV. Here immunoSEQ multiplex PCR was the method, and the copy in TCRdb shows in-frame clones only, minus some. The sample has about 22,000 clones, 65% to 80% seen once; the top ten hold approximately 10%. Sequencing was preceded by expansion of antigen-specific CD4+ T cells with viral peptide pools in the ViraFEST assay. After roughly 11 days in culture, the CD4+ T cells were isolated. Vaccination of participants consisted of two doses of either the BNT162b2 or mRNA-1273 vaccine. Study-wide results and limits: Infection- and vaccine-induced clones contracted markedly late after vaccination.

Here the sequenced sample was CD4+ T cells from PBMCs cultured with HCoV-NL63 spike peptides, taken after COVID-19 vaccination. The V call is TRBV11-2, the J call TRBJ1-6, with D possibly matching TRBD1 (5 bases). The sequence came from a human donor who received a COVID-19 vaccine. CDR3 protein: CASSLNRGISPLHF. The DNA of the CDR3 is TGTGCCAGCAGCTTGAACCGGGGGATTTCACCCCTCCACTTT.